This TCR beta chain was recovered during a study of regulatory T cells in long-lasting Graves disease. Study summary: Persistence in Graves' disease required over 5 years of antithyroid drugs plus positive TSH receptor antibodies.

This clonotype was seen only a few times. HTBI primers from iRepertoire and Arm-PCR of CDR3 regions yielded the TCR beta libraries. TCRdb used MiXCR to reprocess the multiplex PCR reads, holding one entry per CDR3 protein. The data hold under 450,000 distinct CDR3 sequences, with about 25% observed a single time. Sample time point: persistent/refractory GD, antithyroid drugs over 5 years with positive TRAb. The authors made the TCR library using RNA they extracted from PBMCs. CDR1 is ENHRY, CDR2 SYGVKD, per germline. V was cut by 10 bases and J by 2 bases, with 5 bases left in between. The CDR3 sequence is 10 residues long.

This clonotype was obtained from a female donor with Graves disease. Sequencing was performed on peripheral blood mononuclear cells (PBMCs), taken when the disease was refractory, from a patient treated with antithyroid drugs. The gene calls are TRBV10-3 and TRBJ2-5, with D hard to call. CDR3 sequence (DNA): TGTGCCACGGGTCAAGAGACCCAGTACTTC. It translates to CATGQETQYF.